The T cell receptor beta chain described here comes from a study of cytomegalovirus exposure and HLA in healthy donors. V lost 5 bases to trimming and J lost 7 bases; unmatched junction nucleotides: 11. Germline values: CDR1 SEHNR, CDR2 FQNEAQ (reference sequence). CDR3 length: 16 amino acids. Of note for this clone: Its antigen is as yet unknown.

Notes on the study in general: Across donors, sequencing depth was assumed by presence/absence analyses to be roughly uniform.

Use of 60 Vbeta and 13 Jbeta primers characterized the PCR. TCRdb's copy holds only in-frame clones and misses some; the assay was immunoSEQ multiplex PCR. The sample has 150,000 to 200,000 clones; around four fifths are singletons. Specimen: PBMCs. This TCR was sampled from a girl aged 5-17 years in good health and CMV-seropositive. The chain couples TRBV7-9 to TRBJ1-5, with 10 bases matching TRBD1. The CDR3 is CASSPTGTGDRQPQHF. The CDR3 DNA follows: TGTGCCAGCAGCCCGACCGGGACAGGGGATCGACAGCCCCAGCATTTT.